This TCR beta chain is drawn from a study of PD-1 blockade in classical Hodgkin lymphoma. About the research overall: The nivolumab dose that patients received was 3 mg/kg, given intravenously every 2 weeks.

As to time point: cycle 4 day 1 (C4D1), after around six weeks of nivolumab. Each patient experienced a relapse that followed autologous stem cell transplantation, and brentuximab vedotin exposure varied. Negative selection with magnets was how CD8+ T cells were isolated from the thawed PBMCs. The CDR3 spans 16 residues. Trimming removed 5 bases at V and 3 bases at J, with 17 bases between. Germline loops: CDR1 LNHDA, CDR2 SQIVND (reference sequence). The data were produced by immunoSEQ multiplex PCR, yet TCRdb's version contains in-frame clones alone and is incomplete. The data show around 19,000 clones, more than 75% seen once.

This TCR derives from a human donor with classical Hodgkin lymphoma. The source material was CD8+ T cells from blood, sampled before the fourth cycle of nivolumab. The V call is TRBV19, the J call TRBJ1-5; maybe TRBD1 (6 bases). The CDR3 bases are TGTGCCAGTAGTCTCCAGTGGGGGGCGCCCAATCAGCCCCAGCATTTT. This encodes CASSLQWGAPNQPQHF.